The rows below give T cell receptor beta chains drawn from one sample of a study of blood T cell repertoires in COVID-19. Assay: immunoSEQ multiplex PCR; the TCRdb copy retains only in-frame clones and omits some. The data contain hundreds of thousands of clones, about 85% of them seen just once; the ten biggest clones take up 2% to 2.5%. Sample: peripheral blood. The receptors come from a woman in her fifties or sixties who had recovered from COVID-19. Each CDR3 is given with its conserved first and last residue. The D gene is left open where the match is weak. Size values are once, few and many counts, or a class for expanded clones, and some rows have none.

cdr3_nt: TGTGCCAGCAGTTTACTAGCTTCAAGTGAGCAGTTCTTC
cdr3_aa: CASSLLASSEQFF
d_call: .
cdr3_length: 13
v_call: TRBV27
clone_size: .
j_call: TRBJ2-1

cdr3_nt: TGTGCCAGCTCACCACAGGGGCGCGACGGCTACACCTTC
cdr3_aa: CASSPQGRDGYTF
d_call: .
cdr3_length: 13
v_call: TRBV18
clone_size: .
j_call: TRBJ1-2

cdr3_nt: TGTGCCAGCAGCCAAGGACAGGGTAGGGATACGCAGTATTTT
cdr3_aa: CASSQGQGRDTQYF
d_call: TRBD1
cdr3_length: 14
v_call: TRBV4-2
clone_size: .
j_call: TRBJ2-3

cdr3_nt: TGTGCCACCGAAGGACAGGGGACGAACACCGGGGAGCTGTTTTTT
cdr3_aa: CATEGQGTNTGELFF
d_call: TRBD1
cdr3_length: 15
v_call: TRBV24-1
clone_size: once
j_call: TRBJ2-2

cdr3_nt: TGTGCCAGCAGCGTAGCTAGCGGGTCCCAAGAGACCCAGTACTTC
cdr3_aa: CASSVASGSQETQYF
d_call: TRBD2
cdr3_length: 15
v_call: TRBV9
clone_size: .
j_call: TRBJ2-5

cdr3_nt: TGTGCCAGCCCCAAACTGAAGTGGGTAAAGGGACTGGGAGAGGGGGAGACCCAGTACTTC
cdr3_aa: CASPKLKWVKGLGEGETQYF
d_call: .
cdr3_length: 20
v_call: TRBV7-9
clone_size: .
j_call: TRBJ2-5

cdr3_nt: TGTGCCAGTACCCATCGGGACAGTTCTCCTGAAGCTTTCTTT
cdr3_aa: CASTHRDSSPEAFF
d_call: TRBD1
cdr3_length: 14
v_call: TRBV19
clone_size: .
j_call: TRBJ1-1

cdr3_nt: TGTGCCAGCAGCCCCCTCAATGGGAGCTCCTACAATGAGCAGTTCTTC
cdr3_aa: CASSPLNGSSYNEQFF
d_call: .
cdr3_length: 16
v_call: TRBV7-9
clone_size: .
j_call: TRBJ2-1

cdr3_nt: TGTGCCAGCAGCTTGGACAGGGCCCGATATGGCTACACCTTC
cdr3_aa: CASSLDRARYGYTF
d_call: .
cdr3_length: 14
v_call: TRBV5-8
clone_size: .
j_call: TRBJ1-2

cdr3_nt: TGTGCCAGCAGCTCCCTAGCGGGAGTTGGAGATACGCAGTATTTT
cdr3_aa: CASSSLAGVGDTQYF
d_call: TRBD2
cdr3_length: 15
v_call: TRBV7-9
clone_size: few
j_call: TRBJ2-3

cdr3_nt: TGTGCCAGCAGTTCGCCTGCGGGAGGGAGGAAGTACGAGCAGTACTTC
cdr3_aa: CASSSPAGGRKYEQYF
d_call: TRBD2
cdr3_length: 16
v_call: TRBV28
clone_size: .
j_call: TRBJ2-7

cdr3_nt: TGTGCCAGTAGTTCCGACAGGGGAGATACGCAGTATTTT
cdr3_aa: CASSSDRGDTQYF
d_call: TRBD1
cdr3_length: 13
v_call: TRBV19
clone_size: .
j_call: TRBJ2-3

cdr3_nt: TGCGCCAGCAGCCCGGACAGCTCTGGAAACACCATATATTTT
cdr3_aa: CASSPDSSGNTIYF
d_call: .
cdr3_length: 14
v_call: TRBV5-1
clone_size: .
j_call: TRBJ1-3

cdr3_nt: TGCGCCAGCAGCCAAGATCGGGGGTTTTCCGGGGAGCTGTTTTTT
cdr3_aa: CASSQDRGFSGELFF
d_call: .
cdr3_length: 15
v_call: TRBV4-3
clone_size: .
j_call: TRBJ2-2

cdr3_nt: TGTGCCAGCAGTGAGGGCTCGTACAATGAGCAGTTCTTC
cdr3_aa: CASSEGSYNEQFF
d_call: .
cdr3_length: 13
v_call: TRBV6-4
clone_size: few
j_call: TRBJ2-1

cdr3_nt: TGTGCCAGTGTAGGGGGCACTGAAGCTTTCTTT
cdr3_aa: CASVGGTEAFF
d_call: .
cdr3_length: 11
v_call: TRBV6-5
clone_size: .
j_call: TRBJ1-1

cdr3_nt: TGTGCCAGCAGCCGACAGACTTTTAGCTCTGGAAACACCATATATTTT
cdr3_aa: CASSRQTFSSGNTIYF
d_call: .
cdr3_length: 16
v_call: TRBV3-1/TRBV3-2
clone_size: .
j_call: TRBJ1-3

cdr3_nt: TGTGCCATCAGGAGGGACAGGGGAGTCAGGAGCAATCAGCCCCAGCATTTT
cdr3_aa: CAIRRDRGVRSNQPQHF
d_call: TRBD1
cdr3_length: 17
v_call: TRBV28
clone_size: .
j_call: TRBJ1-5

cdr3_nt: TGTGCCAGCAGCTTATTGGGGGGTGACAATGAGCAGTTCTTC
cdr3_aa: CASSLLGGDNEQFF
d_call: .
cdr3_length: 14
v_call: TRBV7-3
clone_size: few
j_call: TRBJ2-1

cdr3_nt: TGCGCCAGCAGCAAGGGTCAGGGGGCTTATGGCTACACCTTC
cdr3_aa: CASSKGQGAYGYTF
d_call: TRBD1
cdr3_length: 14
v_call: TRBV5-1
clone_size: .
j_call: TRBJ1-2

cdr3_nt: TGTGCCAGCTCACCCCGACAGGGAGAGCTTGGGTCACCCCTCCACTTT
cdr3_aa: CASSPRQGELGSPLHF
d_call: TRBD1
cdr3_length: 16
v_call: TRBV18
clone_size: .
j_call: TRBJ1-6

cdr3_nt: TGTGCCAGTAGTATAGCCCGGACAGCCACCTACGAGCAGTACTTC
cdr3_aa: CASSIARTATYEQYF
d_call: .
cdr3_length: 15
v_call: TRBV19
clone_size: .
j_call: TRBJ2-7

cdr3_nt: TGTGCCAGCAGCACGACTTTATCCAGGGGGGGGGAGCTGTTTTTT
cdr3_aa: CASSTTLSRGGELFF
d_call: TRBD1
cdr3_length: 15
v_call: TRBV28
clone_size: .
j_call: TRBJ2-2

cdr3_nt: TGTGCCAGCAGCGTAGATCAGGATCGTAACTATGGCTACACCTTC
cdr3_aa: CASSVDQDRNYGYTF
d_call: .
cdr3_length: 15
v_call: TRBV9
clone_size: .
j_call: TRBJ1-2

cdr3_nt: TGCGCCAGCAGCTTGGACAGGGGGCATTGGGAGCAGTACTTC
cdr3_aa: CASSLDRGHWEQYF
d_call: TRBD1
cdr3_length: 14
v_call: TRBV5-1
clone_size: .
j_call: TRBJ2-7

cdr3_nt: TGTGCCAGCAGCTCGACTAGCGGTAACACAGATACGCAGTATTTT
cdr3_aa: CASSSTSGNTDTQYF
d_call: TRBD2
cdr3_length: 15
v_call: TRBV28
clone_size: few
j_call: TRBJ2-3

cdr3_nt: TGTGCCAGCAGCCTCGAAGTCTCCGTTCGAACTACGAGGCAGTACTTC
cdr3_aa: CASSLEVSVRTTRQYF
d_call: .
cdr3_length: 16
v_call: TRBV4-2
clone_size: .
j_call: TRBJ2-7

cdr3_nt: TGTGCCAGCAGTTTGGGAGCAAATCAGCCCCAGCATTTT
cdr3_aa: CASSLGANQPQHF
d_call: .
cdr3_length: 13
v_call: TRBV28
clone_size: .
j_call: TRBJ1-5

cdr3_nt: TGTGCCAGTAGTGTTAGGAGGACTAGCGGAACCTACAATGAGCAGTTCTTC
cdr3_aa: CASSVRRTSGTYNEQFF
d_call: TRBD2
cdr3_length: 17
v_call: TRBV19
clone_size: once
j_call: TRBJ2-1

cdr3_nt: TGTGCCATCGGCTACAGGACAGGGGGGGGCGAGCAGTACTTC
cdr3_aa: CAIGYRTGGGEQYF
d_call: TRBD1
cdr3_length: 14
v_call: TRBV10-3
clone_size: .
j_call: TRBJ2-7

cdr3_nt: TGTGCCAGCAGCCTATCAGGGATCCATGGCTACACCTTC
cdr3_aa: CASSLSGIHGYTF
d_call: .
cdr3_length: 13
v_call: TRBV14
clone_size: .
j_call: TRBJ1-2

cdr3_nt: TGCGCCAGCAGCTTGGCGACAGGGGTAGAGACCCAGTACTTC
cdr3_aa: CASSLATGVETQYF
d_call: TRBD1
cdr3_length: 14
v_call: TRBV5-1
clone_size: .
j_call: TRBJ2-5

cdr3_nt: TGTGCCAGTAGGAAATTCGACATTAACACTGAAGCTTTCTTT
cdr3_aa: CASRKFDINTEAFF
d_call: .
cdr3_length: 14
v_call: TRBV19
clone_size: .
j_call: TRBJ1-1

cdr3_nt: TGTGCCAGCAGTGAAGCGGGTTTTAGCGGGGGGGCCGTCAACGAGCAGTACTTC
cdr3_aa: CASSEAGFSGGAVNEQYF
d_call: TRBD2
cdr3_length: 18
v_call: TRBV6-1
clone_size: .
j_call: TRBJ2-7

cdr3_nt: TGTGCCAGCAGCCACGGGACTTCGTATGGCTACACCTTC
cdr3_aa: CASSHGTSYGYTF
d_call: .
cdr3_length: 13
v_call: TRBV27
clone_size: .
j_call: TRBJ1-2

cdr3_nt: TGTGCCAGCAGCCTACAACAGGGGGGACAGGGTGATACCGGGGAGCTGTTTTTT
cdr3_aa: CASSLQQGGQGDTGELFF
d_call: TRBD1
cdr3_length: 18
v_call: TRBV4-2
clone_size: .
j_call: TRBJ2-2

cdr3_nt: TGTGCCATTTCACGCACTAGCACAGATACGCAGTATTTT
cdr3_aa: CAISRTSTDTQYF
d_call: .
cdr3_length: 13
v_call: TRBV12-3/TRBV12-4
clone_size: .
j_call: TRBJ2-3

cdr3_nt: TGTGCCAGCAGCTTAAGCCTGCCCAGGGCTTCAGAGACCCAGTACTTC
cdr3_aa: CASSLSLPRASETQYF
d_call: .
cdr3_length: 16
v_call: TRBV7-2
clone_size: .
j_call: TRBJ2-5

cdr3_nt: TGTGCCAGCAGCGTAGCTATAGGGGGAGTGGGACGCCCGGGGAATGAGCAGTTCTTC
cdr3_aa: CASSVAIGGVGRPGNEQFF
d_call: .
cdr3_length: 19
v_call: TRBV9
clone_size: .
j_call: TRBJ2-1

cdr3_nt: TGTGCCAGCAGGGAATCCCGAACAGGGGTCGGGCAGCCCCAGCATTTT
cdr3_aa: CASRESRTGVGQPQHF
d_call: TRBD1
cdr3_length: 16
v_call: TRBV2
clone_size: .
j_call: TRBJ1-5

cdr3_nt: TGTGCCAGCAGCTTAAAACAGGGGGCCTATGGCTACACCTTC
cdr3_aa: CASSLKQGAYGYTF
d_call: TRBD1
cdr3_length: 14
v_call: TRBV5-4
clone_size: once
j_call: TRBJ1-2

cdr3_nt: TGTGCCAGCAGTGAAAGGGGGTCCGACACTGAAGCTTTCTTT
cdr3_aa: CASSERGSDTEAFF
d_call: .
cdr3_length: 14
v_call: TRBV6-1
clone_size: few
j_call: TRBJ1-1

cdr3_nt: TGTGCCAGCAGTCGACAGGGAGAGACCCAGTACTTC
cdr3_aa: CASSRQGETQYF
d_call: TRBD1
cdr3_length: 12
v_call: TRBV6-5
clone_size: .
j_call: TRBJ2-5

cdr3_nt: TGTGCCAGCAGCTTAGCGATCCGAGGGACTGAAGCTTTCTTT
cdr3_aa: CASSLAIRGTEAFF
d_call: .
cdr3_length: 14
v_call: TRBV7-9
clone_size: many
j_call: TRBJ1-1

cdr3_nt: TGTGCCAGCAGCTTAACGGGGGCGTCTGAAGCTTTCTTT
cdr3_aa: CASSLTGASEAFF
d_call: .
cdr3_length: 13
v_call: TRBV7-3
clone_size: .
j_call: TRBJ1-1